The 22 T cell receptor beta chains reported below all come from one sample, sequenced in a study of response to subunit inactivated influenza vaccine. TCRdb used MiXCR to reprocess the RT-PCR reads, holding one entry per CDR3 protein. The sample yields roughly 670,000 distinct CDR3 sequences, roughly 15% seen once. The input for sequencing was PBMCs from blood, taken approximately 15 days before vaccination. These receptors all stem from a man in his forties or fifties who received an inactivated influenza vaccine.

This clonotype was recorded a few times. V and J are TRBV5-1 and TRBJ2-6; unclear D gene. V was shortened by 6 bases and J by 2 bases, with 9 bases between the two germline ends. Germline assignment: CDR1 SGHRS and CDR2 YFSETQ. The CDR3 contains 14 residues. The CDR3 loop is CASNDGTGANVLTF. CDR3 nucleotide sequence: TGCGCCAGCAATGACGGAACTGGGGCCAACGTCCTGACTTTC.

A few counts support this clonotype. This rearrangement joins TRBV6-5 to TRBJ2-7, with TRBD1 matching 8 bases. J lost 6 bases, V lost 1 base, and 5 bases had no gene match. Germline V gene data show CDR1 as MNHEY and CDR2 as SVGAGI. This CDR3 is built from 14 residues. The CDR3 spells CASSYFNRGCEQYF. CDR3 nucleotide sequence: TGTGCCAGCAGTTACTTTAACAGGGGGTGCGAGCAGTACTTC.

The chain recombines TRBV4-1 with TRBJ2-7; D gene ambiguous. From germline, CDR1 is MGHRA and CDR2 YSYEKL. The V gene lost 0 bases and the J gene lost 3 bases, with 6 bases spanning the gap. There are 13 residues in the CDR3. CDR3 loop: CASSQDTIYEQYF. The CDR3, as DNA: TGCGCCAGCAGCCAAGACACCATCTACGAGCAGTACTTC.

The CDR3 DNA reads as TGCGCCAGCAGACCAGCGCCGGGGACAGGGATGGGTGAGCAGTACTTC. Translating gives CASRPAPGTGMGEQYF. The rearrangement links TRBV4-1 to TRBJ2-7; 9 nucleotides match TRBD1. This CDR3 comprises 16 residues. Germline trimming cut 6 bases from V and 7 bases from J; bases unmatched to any gene: 16. The germline V gene encodes CDR1 MGHRA and CDR2 YSYEKL.

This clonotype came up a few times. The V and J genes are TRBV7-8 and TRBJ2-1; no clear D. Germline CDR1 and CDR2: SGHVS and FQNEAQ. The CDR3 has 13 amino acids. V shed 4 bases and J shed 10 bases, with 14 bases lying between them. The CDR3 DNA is TGTGCCAGCAGCTCCGGCGTGATAATGGAGCAGTTCTTC. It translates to CASSSGVIMEQFF.

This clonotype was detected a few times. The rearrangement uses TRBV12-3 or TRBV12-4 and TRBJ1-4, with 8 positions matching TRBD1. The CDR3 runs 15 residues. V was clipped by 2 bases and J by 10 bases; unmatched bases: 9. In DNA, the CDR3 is TGTGCCAGCAGTTTACGCGGGGCAGGGGGCGGAAAACTGTTTTTT. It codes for CASSLRGAGGGKLFF.

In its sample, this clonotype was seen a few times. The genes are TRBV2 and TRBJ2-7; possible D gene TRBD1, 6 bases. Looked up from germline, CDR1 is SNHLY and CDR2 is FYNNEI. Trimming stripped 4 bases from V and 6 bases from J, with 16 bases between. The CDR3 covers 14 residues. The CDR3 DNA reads TGTGCCAGCAGTGGAGGGGGAAAGTCGGGCGAGCAGTACTTC. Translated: CASSGGGKSGEQYF.

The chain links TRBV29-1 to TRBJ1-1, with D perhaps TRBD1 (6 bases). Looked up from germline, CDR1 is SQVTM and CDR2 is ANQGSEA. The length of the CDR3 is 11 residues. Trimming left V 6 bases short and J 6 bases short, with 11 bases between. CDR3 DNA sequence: TGCAGCGTGCACAGGGTCTCTGAAGCTTTCTTT. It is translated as CSVHRVSEAFF.

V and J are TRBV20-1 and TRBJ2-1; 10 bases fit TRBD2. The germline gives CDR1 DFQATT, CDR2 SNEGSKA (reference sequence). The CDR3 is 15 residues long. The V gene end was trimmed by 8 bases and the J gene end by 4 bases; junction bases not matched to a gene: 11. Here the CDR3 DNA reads TGCAGTACCATGAGACTAGCGGGTCTTTACAATGAGCAGTTCTTC. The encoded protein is CSTMRLAGLYNEQFF.

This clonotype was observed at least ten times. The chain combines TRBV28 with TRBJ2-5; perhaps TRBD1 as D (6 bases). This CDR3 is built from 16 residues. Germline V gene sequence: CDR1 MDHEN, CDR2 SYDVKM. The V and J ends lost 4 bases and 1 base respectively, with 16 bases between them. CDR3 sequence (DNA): TGTGCCAGCAGTTCGTTCATAGGACAGACCCAAGAGACCCAGTACTTC. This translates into CASSSFIGQTQETQYF. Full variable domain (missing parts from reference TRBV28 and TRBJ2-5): DVKVTQSSRYLVKRTGEKVFLECVQDMDHENMFWYRQDPGLGLRLIYFSYDVKMKEKGDIPEGYSVSREKKERFSLILESASTNQTSMYLCASSSFIGQTQETQYFGPGTRLLVL.

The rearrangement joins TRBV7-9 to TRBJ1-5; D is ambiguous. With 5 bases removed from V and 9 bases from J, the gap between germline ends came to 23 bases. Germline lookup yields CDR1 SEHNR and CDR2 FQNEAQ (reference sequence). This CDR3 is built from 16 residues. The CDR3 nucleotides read TGTGCCAGCAGCCCCCCCGATGTGGCACTCTACGGGCCCCAGCATTTT. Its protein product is CASSPPDVALYGPQHF.

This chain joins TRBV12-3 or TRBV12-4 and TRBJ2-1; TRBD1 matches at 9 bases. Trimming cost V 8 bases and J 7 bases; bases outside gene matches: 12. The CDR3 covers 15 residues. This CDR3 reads CASAGGQGTWNEQFF. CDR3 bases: TGTGCCAGCGCTGGGGGACAGGGAACATGGAATGAGCAGTTCTTC.

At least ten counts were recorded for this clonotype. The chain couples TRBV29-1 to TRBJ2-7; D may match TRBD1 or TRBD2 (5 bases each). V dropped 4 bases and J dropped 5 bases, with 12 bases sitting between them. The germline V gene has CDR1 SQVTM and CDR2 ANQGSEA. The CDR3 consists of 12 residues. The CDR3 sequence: CSVGRGPNEQYF. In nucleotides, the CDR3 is TGCAGCGTTGGTCGGGGCCCCAACGAGCAGTACTTC.

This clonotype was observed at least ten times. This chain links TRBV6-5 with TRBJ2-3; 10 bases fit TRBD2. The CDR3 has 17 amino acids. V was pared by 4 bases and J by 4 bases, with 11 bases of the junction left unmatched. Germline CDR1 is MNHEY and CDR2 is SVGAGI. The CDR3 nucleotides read TGTGCCAGCAGTTCCGATCGAGCGGGGGGGCCATCAGATACGCAGTATTTT. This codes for CASSSDRAGGPSDTQYF.

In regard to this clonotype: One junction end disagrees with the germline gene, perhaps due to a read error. The CDR3 here is CASRGQGAFGNTIFF. The CDR3 nucleotides read TGTGCCAGCAGGGGACAGGGGGCGTTTGGAAACACCATATTTTTT. The chain couples TRBV12-3 or TRBV12-4 to TRBJ1-3; 12 bases are a match to TRBD1. The length of the CDR3 is 15 residues.

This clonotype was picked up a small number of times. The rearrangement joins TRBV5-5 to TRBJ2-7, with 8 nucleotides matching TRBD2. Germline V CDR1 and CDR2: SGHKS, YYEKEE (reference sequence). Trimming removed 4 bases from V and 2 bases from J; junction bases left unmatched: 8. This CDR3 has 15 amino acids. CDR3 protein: CASSAAAGATYEQYF. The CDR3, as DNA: TGTGCCAGCAGCGCTGCAGCGGGAGCAACCTACGAGCAGTACTTC.

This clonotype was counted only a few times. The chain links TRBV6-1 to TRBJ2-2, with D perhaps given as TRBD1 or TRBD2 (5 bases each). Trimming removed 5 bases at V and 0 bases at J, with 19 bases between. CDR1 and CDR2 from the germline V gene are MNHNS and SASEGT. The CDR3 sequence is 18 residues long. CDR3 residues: CASSPWGSRTPNTGELFF. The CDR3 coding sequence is TGTGCCAGCAGTCCGTGGGGGTCGAGAACCCCGAACACCGGGGAGCTGTTTTTT.

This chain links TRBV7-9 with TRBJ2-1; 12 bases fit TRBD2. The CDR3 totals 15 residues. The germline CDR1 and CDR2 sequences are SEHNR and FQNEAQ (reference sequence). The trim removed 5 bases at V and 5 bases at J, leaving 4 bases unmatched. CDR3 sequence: CASSPGLAGNNEQFF. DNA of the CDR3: TGTGCCAGCAGCCCTGGACTAGCGGGGAACAATGAGCAGTTCTTC.

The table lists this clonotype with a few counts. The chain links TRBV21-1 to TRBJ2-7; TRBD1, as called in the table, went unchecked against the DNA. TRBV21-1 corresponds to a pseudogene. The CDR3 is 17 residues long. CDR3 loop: CASSIPGTPRAYYEQYF. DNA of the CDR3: TGTGCCAGCAGCATCCCCGGGACCCCGAGGGCCTACTACGAGCAGTACTTC.

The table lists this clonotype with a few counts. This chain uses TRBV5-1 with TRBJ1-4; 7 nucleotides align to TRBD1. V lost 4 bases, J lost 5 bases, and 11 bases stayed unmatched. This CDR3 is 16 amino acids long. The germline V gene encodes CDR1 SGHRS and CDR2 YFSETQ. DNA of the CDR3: TGCGCCAGCAGCGCACAACCGGGACAGCTAAATGAAAAACTGTTTTTT. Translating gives CASSAQPGQLNEKLFF.

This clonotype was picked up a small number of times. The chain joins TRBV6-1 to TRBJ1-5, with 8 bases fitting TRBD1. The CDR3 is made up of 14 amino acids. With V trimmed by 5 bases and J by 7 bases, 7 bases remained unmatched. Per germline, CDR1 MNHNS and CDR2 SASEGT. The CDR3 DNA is TGTGCCAGCAGTCCATACAGGGGGGGACAGCCCCAGCATTTT. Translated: CASSPYRGGQPQHF.

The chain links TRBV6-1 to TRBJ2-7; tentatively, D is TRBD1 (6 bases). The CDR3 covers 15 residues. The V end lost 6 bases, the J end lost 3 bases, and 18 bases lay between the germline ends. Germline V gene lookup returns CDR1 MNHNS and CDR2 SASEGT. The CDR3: CASRIETGGVYEQYF. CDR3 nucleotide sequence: TGTGCCAGCAGAATCGAGACAGGCGGTGTCTACGAGCAGTACTTC.